Listed here are 25 T cell receptor beta chains from one sample, sequenced in a study of T cells after yellow fever vaccination. TCRdb recomputed calls from the 5' RACE reads with MiXCR, one row per CDR3 protein. Of just under 600,000 distinct CDR3 sequences listed, roughly 14% are singletons. The input for sequencing was PBMCs, taken on the day of the yellow fever booster vaccination. The source of these receptors is a man in his thirties or forties who received the YFV17D yellow fever vaccine.

The chain joins TRBV19 to TRBJ2-1; D gene ambiguous. This CDR3 is built from 9 residues. V was shortened by 4 bases and J by 10 bases, with 2 bases between the two germline ends. CDR1 is LNHDA and CDR2 is SQIVND in the germline V gene (reference sequence). CDR3 sequence reads: CASSNEQFF. CDR3 nucleotides: TGTGCCAGTAGTAACGAGCAGTTCTTC.

The rearrangement links TRBV5-1 to TRBJ2-4, with 14 bases identical to TRBD2. The germline gives CDR1 SGHRS, CDR2 YFSETQ. V lost 3 bases and J lost 14; bases outside the gene matches: 10. The CDR3 totals 15 residues. The CDR3 reads CASSSTGTSGSREYF. The CDR3 region has the DNA TGCGCCAGCAGCTCGACAGGGACTAGCGGGAGTCGGGAGTACTTC. Complete variable domain (other parts from reference TRBV5-1 and TRBJ2-4): KAGVTQTPRYLIKTRGQQVTLSCSPISGHRSVSWYQQTPGQGLQFLFEYFSETQRNKGNFPGRFSGRQFSNSRSEMNVSTLELGDSALYLCASSSTGTSGSREYFGAGTRLSVL.

CDR3 residues: CAWSGTSGQPQHF. The CDR3 nucleotides are TGTGCCTGGAGTGGCACGTCGGGGCAGCCCCAGCATTTT. The gene calls are TRBV30 and TRBJ1-5; no clear D gene. The V end was cut by 1 base, the J end by 7 bases, with 11 bases between. The CDR3 extends over 13 amino acids. Germline V gene data show CDR1 as GTSNPN and CDR2 as SVGIG (reference sequence).

This clonotype was counted many times. V and J are TRBV20-1 and TRBJ2-7, with 12 bases identical to TRBD2. J was trimmed by 3 bases and V by 5 bases; bases with no gene match: 5. From germline, CDR1 is DFQATT and CDR2 SNEGSKA (reference sequence). The CDR3 runs to 14 residues. The chain's CDR3 is CSASRTSGVYEQYF. CDR3 DNA sequence: TGCAGTGCTTCCAGGACTAGCGGGGTCTACGAGCAGTACTTC.

This clonotype was seen a handful of times. The chain has TRBV12-3 or TRBV12-4 and TRBJ1-2, with D uncertain. The length of the CDR3 is 12 residues. Deletions cut 7 bases from V and 13 bases from J, with 19 bases between. This CDR3 is CASKPPQMVGTF. CDR3 sequence (DNA): TGTGCCAGCAAACCCCCCCAGATGGTTGGCACCTTC.

This clonotype has only a few counts. This sequence joins TRBV5-1 and TRBJ2-7; 13 nucleotides line up with TRBD2. V lost 4 bases to trimming and J lost 2 bases; unmatched junction nucleotides: 6. This CDR3 comprises 16 residues. Per the germline V gene, CDR1 is SGHRS and CDR2 is YFSETQ. CDR3 nucleotide sequence: TGCGCCAGCAGCGGACTAGCGGGAGAAGCAACCTACGAGCAGTACTTC. Its protein product is CASSGLAGEATYEQYF.

V usage is TRBV12-3 or TRBV12-4 and J usage is TRBJ1-1; tentatively, D is TRBD1 (6 bases). The ends were cut back, 3 bases at V and 0 bases at J, with 14 bases in the middle. The CDR3 is 16 residues long. The CDR3 coding sequence is TGTGCCAGCAGTTTCACCGGGGGCGGAATGAACACTGAAGCTTTCTTT. Amino acid sequence: CASSFTGGGMNTEAFF.

The V and J genes are TRBV7-2 and TRBJ2-7, with 9 bases identical to TRBD2. Germline loops: CDR1 SGHTA, CDR2 FQGNSA. V shed 1 base, J shed 3 bases, and the junction held 4 bases outside the gene matches. CDR3 length equals 15 residues. CDR3 DNA: TGTGCCAGCAGCTTAGATGCGGGAGGGCACTACGAGCAGTACTTC. Protein product: CASSLDAGGHYEQYF. Variable domain in full (rest from reference TRBV7-2 and TRBJ2-7): GAGVSQSPSNKVTEKGKDVELRCDPISGHTALYWYRQSLGQGLEFLIYFQGNSAPDKSGLPSDRFSAERTGGSVSTLTIQRTQQEDSAVYLCASSLDAGGHYEQYFGPGTRLTVT.

This clonotype was seen more than once but under ten times. The V gene is TRBV7-2, the J gene TRBJ2-5; TRBD1 aligns across 10 bases. The V segment lost 4 bases and the J segment 0 bases; nucleotides outside the gene matches: 2. The CDR3 is 15 residues long. Germline V gene sequence: CDR1 SGHTA, CDR2 FQGNSA. The CDR3 spells CASSWGTGDQETQYF. The DNA of the CDR3 is TGTGCCAGCAGCTGGGGGACAGGGGACCAAGAGACCCAGTACTTC.

This clonotype was counted between two and nine times. The chain has TRBV20-1 and TRBJ2-5; 7 bases align to TRBD1. V lost 6 bases to trimming and J lost 0 bases; unmatched junction nucleotides: 10. Germline-derived CDR1 and CDR2 are DFQATT and SNEGSKA (reference sequence). CDR3 length: 15 residues. CDR3 DNA sequence: TGCAGTGCCCGAAAGACAGGGACACACCAAGAGACCCAGTACTTC. Amino acids: CSARKTGTHQETQYF.

This clonotype was found a few times. The rearrangement uses TRBV5-1 and TRBJ2-3; either TRBD1 or TRBD2 may fit D (6 bases each). Germline V gives CDR1 SGHRS, CDR2 YFSETQ. The CDR3 loop spans 16 amino acids. V was clipped by 4 bases and J by 6 bases, with 21 bases between them. Here the CDR3 DNA reads TGCGCCAGCAGCCGCGAGGGGGGAAAACCATGGGATACGCAGTATTTT. It is translated as CASSREGGKPWDTQYF.

This sequence joins TRBV21-1 and TRBJ2-1; the tabulated D call, TRBD2, remains unverified against the DNA. TRBV21-1 is tagged as a pseudogene. CDR3 length equals 13 residues. As DNA, the CDR3 is TGTGCCAGCAGCAATGCTAGCGGGAGGGAGCAGTTCTTC. Translation gives CASSNASGREQFF.

As concerns this clonotype: Here the CDR3 omits its conserved ending phenylalanine or tryptophan, so a read error is the likely source. The chain combines TRBV7-7 with TRBJ2-1; D gene uncertain. CDR1 and CDR2 (germline): SSHAT, FNYEAQ (reference sequence). This CDR3 is 13 amino acids long. V dropped 4 bases and J dropped 4 bases, with 8 bases sitting between them. CDR3 region: CASSSGKYNEQFY. In nucleotides, the CDR3 is TGTGCCAGCAGCTCCGGCAAATACAATGAGCAGTTCTAC.

The V and J genes are TRBV6-1 and TRBJ1-1, with D perhaps TRBD1 (5 bases). The CDR3 contains 13 residues. V was shortened by 8 bases and J by 4 bases, with 14 bases between the two germline ends. The V gene's germline CDR1 is MNHNS and CDR2 SASEGT. DNA for the CDR3: TGTGCCAGCGCTGCCTTTGGGGGCACTGAAGCTTTCTTT. As protein: CASAAFGGTEAFF.

This clonotype showed up just a few times. The chain employs TRBV29-1 and TRBJ2-7, with 7 nucleotides matching TRBD1. There are 12 residues in the CDR3. V lost 7 bases, J lost 4 bases, and 7 bases stayed unmatched. CDR1 is SQVTM, CDR2 ANQGSEA, per germline. This CDR3 reads CSASTGSYEQYF. The CDR3 DNA reads TGCAGCGCTTCGACAGGGAGTTACGAGCAGTACTTC.

This clonotype was found a few times. The chain employs TRBV28 and TRBJ2-7; 7 nucleotides agree with TRBD1. The CDR3 length is 15 residues. Germline-derived CDR1 and CDR2 are MDHEN and SYDVKM. J gave up 3 bases and V 6 bases, and 11 bases lay outside the gene matches. The CDR3 loop is CASRRSSTGIYEQYF. CDR3 DNA sequence: TGTGCCAGCAGACGATCTTCGACAGGGATCTACGAGCAGTACTTC. Complete variable domain (other parts from reference TRBV28 and TRBJ2-7): DVKVTQSSRYLVKRTGEKVFLECVQDMDHENMFWYRQDPGLGLRLIYFSYDVKMKEKGDIPEGYSVSREKKERFSLILESASTNQTSMYLCASRRSSTGIYEQYFGPGTRLTVT.

This clonotype was seen more than once but under ten times. The chain couples TRBV27 to TRBJ2-7; D uncertain. Germline V gives CDR1 MNHEY, CDR2 SMNVEV (reference sequence). The CDR3 is 13 amino acids. V dropped 3 bases and J dropped 2 bases, with 8 bases sitting between them. The CDR3 DNA is TGTGCCAGCAGTTTCACGGCAACCTACGAGCAGTACTTC. As protein: CASSFTATYEQYF.

V is TRBV27 and J is TRBJ2-1; possibly TRBD1 for D (5 bases). Trimming stripped 5 bases from V and 0 bases from J, with 11 bases between. Germline CDR1 is MNHEY and CDR2 is SMNVEV (reference sequence). The CDR3 spans 15 residues. CDR3 DNA: TGTGCCAGCAGTGGACACCTGAGCTCCTACAATGAGCAGTTCTTC. Protein product: CASSGHLSSYNEQFF.

This clonotype was seen more than once but under ten times. The gene calls are TRBV20-1 and TRBJ2-3; D is undetermined. The CDR3 runs to 11 residues. Per the germline V gene, CDR1 is DFQATT and CDR2 is SNEGSKA (reference sequence). V was cut by 1 base and J by 5 bases, with 4 bases left in between. The CDR3 spells CSARGLDTQYF. Written as DNA, the CDR3 is TGCAGTGCTAGAGGATTAGATACGCAGTATTTT.

The gene calls are TRBV4-3 and TRBJ2-7; tentative D call: TRBD2 (6 bases). This CDR3 is built from 16 residues. Trimming shortened V by 0 bases and J by 3 bases, and 15 bases separated the two germline ends. The germline V gene has CDR1 LGHNA and CDR2 YSLEER. CDR3 sequence (DNA): TGCGCCAGCAGCCAAGATCCGGCTAGCGCAGGCTACGAGCAGTACTTC. As protein: CASSQDPASAGYEQYF.

The V call is TRBV7-8, the J call TRBJ2-7; no clear D gene. Trimming cost V 3 bases and J 6 bases, with 21 bases left between them. The germline V gene encodes CDR1 SGHVS and CDR2 FQNEAQ. The CDR3 is made up of 16 amino acids. CDR3 protein: CASSLARTGRTLEQYF. In nucleotides, the CDR3 is TGTGCCAGCAGCTTGGCTCGGACCGGGCGCACCCTCGAGCAGTACTTC.

This chain links TRBV2 with TRBJ2-7, with D possibly being TRBD2 (5 bases). Germline assignment: CDR1 SNHLY and CDR2 FYNNEI. This CDR3 is 11 amino acids long. Trimming removed 7 bases at V and 9 bases at J, with 13 bases between. The CDR3 DNA reads TGTGCCAGCACCCCGGCGGGTGGGCAGTACTTC. Translated: CASTPAGGQYF.

This clonotype was found once. At one end the junction does not follow the germline gene, possibly because of a read error. This chain connects TRBV6-2 or TRBV6-3 to TRBJ2-5; D not certain. CDR3 length: 16 residues. Germline V gives CDR1 MNHEY, CDR2 SVGEGT. CDR3 sequence reads: CASSYSPGEGQETQYF. The CDR3 DNA sequence: TGTGCTAGCAGTTACTCCCCCGGCGAAGGACAAGAGACCCAGTACTTC.

The rearrangement uses TRBV12-3 or TRBV12-4 and TRBJ1-1; the D gene is possibly TRBD1 (6 bases). The ends were cut back, 1 base at V and 4 bases at J, with 10 bases in the middle. CDR3 length: 14 amino acids. The CDR3 DNA reads TGTGCCAGCAGTTTAGACAGGGTCCTCACTGAAGCTTTCTTT. Translation: CASSLDRVLTEAFF.

The V gene is TRBV5-5, the J gene TRBJ2-7, with D possibly being TRBD2 (6 bases). This CDR3 contains 11 residues. Germline V gene lookup returns CDR1 SGHKS and CDR2 YYEKEE (reference sequence). The V and J ends lost 6 bases and 3 bases respectively, with 7 bases between them. CDR3 sequence: CASIGGYEQYF. CDR3 coding DNA: TGTGCCAGCATCGGGGGCTACGAGCAGTACTTC.